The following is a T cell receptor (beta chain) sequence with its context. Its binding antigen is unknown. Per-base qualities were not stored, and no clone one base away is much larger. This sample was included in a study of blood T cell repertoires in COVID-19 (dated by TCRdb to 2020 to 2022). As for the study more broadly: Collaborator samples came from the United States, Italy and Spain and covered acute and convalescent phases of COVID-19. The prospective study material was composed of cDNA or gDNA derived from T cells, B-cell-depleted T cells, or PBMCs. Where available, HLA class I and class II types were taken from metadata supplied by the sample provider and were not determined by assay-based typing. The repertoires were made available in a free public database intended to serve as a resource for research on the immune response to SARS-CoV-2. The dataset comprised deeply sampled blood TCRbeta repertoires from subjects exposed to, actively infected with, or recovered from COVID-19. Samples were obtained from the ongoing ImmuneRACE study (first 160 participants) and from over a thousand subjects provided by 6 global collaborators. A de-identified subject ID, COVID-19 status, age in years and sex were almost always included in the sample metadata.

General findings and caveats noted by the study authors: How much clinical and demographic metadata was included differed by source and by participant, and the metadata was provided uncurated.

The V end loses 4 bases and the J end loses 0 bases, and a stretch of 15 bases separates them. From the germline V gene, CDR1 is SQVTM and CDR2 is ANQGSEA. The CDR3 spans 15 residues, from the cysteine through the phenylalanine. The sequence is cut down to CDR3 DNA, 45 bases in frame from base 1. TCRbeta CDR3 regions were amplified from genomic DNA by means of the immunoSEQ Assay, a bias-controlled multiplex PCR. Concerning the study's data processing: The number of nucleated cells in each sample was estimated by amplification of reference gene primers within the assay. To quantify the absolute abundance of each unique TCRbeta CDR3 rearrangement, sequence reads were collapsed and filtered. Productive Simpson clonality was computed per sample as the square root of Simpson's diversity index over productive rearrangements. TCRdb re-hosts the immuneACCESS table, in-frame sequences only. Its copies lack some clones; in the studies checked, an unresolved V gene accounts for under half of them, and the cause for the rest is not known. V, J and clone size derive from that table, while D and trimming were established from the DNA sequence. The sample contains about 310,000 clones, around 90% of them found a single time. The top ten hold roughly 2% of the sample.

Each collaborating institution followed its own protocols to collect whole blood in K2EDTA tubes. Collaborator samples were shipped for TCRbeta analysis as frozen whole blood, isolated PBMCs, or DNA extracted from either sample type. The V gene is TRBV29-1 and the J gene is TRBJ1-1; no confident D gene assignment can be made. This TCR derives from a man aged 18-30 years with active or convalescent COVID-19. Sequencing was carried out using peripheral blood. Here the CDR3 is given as CSVAPHTVVNTEAFF. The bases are TGCAGCGTTGCCCCACACACAGTAGTGAACACTGAAGCTTTCTTT.